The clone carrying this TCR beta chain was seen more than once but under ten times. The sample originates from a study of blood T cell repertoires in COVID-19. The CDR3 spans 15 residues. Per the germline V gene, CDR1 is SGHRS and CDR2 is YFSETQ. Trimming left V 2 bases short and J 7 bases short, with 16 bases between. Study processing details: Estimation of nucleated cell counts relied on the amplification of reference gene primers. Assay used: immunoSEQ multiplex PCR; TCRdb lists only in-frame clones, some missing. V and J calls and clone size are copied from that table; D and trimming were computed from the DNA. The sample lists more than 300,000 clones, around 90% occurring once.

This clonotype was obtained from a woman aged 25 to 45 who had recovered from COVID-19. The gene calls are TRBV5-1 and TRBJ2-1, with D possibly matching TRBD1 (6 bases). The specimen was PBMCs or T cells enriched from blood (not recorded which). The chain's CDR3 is CASSFSGVEGNEQFF. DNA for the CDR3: TGCGCCAGCAGCTTTTCAGGGGTTGAGGGGAATGAGCAGTTCTTC.